A single TCR beta chain is shown here with its context. Its specific antigen is unknown. No much larger clone exists at a distance of one base, and base qualities are not known. This specimen comes from a study of blood T cell repertoires in COVID-19 (TCRdb year 2020). Looking at the study overall: Samples covering the acute and convalescent phases of COVID-19 were provided by collaborators in the United States, Italy and Spain. The material from the prospective study consisted of cDNA or gDNA derived from T cells, B-cell-depleted T cells, or PBMCs. Deeply sampled blood TCRbeta repertoires from subjects exposed to, actively infected with, or recovered from COVID-19 were included in the dataset. The repertoires were released in a freely available public database meant as a resource for research on the immune response to SARS-CoV-2. The samples were drawn from the first 160 participants of the ongoing ImmuneRACE study and from about 1,200 subjects provided by 6 global collaborators. Nearly every sample came with metadata listing a de-identified subject ID, COVID-19 status, age in years and sex. Where available, HLA class I and class II types were taken from metadata supplied by the sample provider and were not determined by assay-based typing. Study-level results and caveats: How much clinical and demographic metadata was included differed by source and by participant, and the metadata was provided uncurated.

The immunoSEQ Assay, a bias-controlled multiplex PCR, was used to amplify TCRbeta CDR3 regions from genomic DNA. In the original analysis: The number of nucleated cells in each sample was estimated by amplification of reference gene primers within the assay. Sequence reads were collapsed and filtered to measure the absolute abundance of every unique TCRbeta CDR3 rearrangement. For each sample, productive Simpson clonality was calculated as the square root of Simpson's diversity index across productive rearrangements. TCRdb retrieved this table from immuneACCESS and kept in-frame rearrangements only. Not all clones are present; in checked studies, unresolved V genes account for under half, and no reason is known for the remainder. V and J calls and clone size follow that table, whereas D and trimming were derived from the DNA. The sample records 190,000 or so clones, 84% of which are singletons. Jointly, the top ten make up over 6.5% of the sample.

From its cysteine to its phenylalanine, the CDR3 spans 12 amino acids. The sequence is cut down to CDR3 DNA, 36 bases in frame from base 1. The junction shows trimming of 5 bases on V and 0 bases on J, plus 5 bases between the germline ends. Looking up the germline V gene (reference sequence) yields CDR1 SEHNR and CDR2 FQNEAQ. In the prospective study, participants were roughly 18 to 90 years old, resided in 25 or so geographic areas of the United States, and were enrolled through a virtual design. To assign participants to cohorts, the prospective study relied on clinical history that participants themselves reported in a screening survey and a study questionnaire. Recovered participants in ImmuneRACE Cohort 3 were defined as having two consecutive negative NP/OP PCR tests, clearance from a healthcare professional, or resolution of symptoms. In the prospective study, whole blood, serum and a nasopharyngeal or oropharyngeal swab were collected from each participant by mobile phlebotomists. Additional blood draws and questionnaires over a 2-month period could optionally be provided by prospective study participants. Blood samples from the prospective study were shipped frozen or at room temperature prior to DNA extraction.

This TCR was sampled from a man aged 35-49 years who had recovered from COVID-19. The sequence joins TRBV7-9 to TRBJ2-7, with the D gene too uncertain to name. Sequencing input: PBMCs or T cells enriched from blood (not recorded which). CDR3 loop: CASSPSSYEQYF. The nucleotide sequence reads as follows: TGTGCCAGCAGCCCGAGCTCCTACGAGCAGTACTTC.